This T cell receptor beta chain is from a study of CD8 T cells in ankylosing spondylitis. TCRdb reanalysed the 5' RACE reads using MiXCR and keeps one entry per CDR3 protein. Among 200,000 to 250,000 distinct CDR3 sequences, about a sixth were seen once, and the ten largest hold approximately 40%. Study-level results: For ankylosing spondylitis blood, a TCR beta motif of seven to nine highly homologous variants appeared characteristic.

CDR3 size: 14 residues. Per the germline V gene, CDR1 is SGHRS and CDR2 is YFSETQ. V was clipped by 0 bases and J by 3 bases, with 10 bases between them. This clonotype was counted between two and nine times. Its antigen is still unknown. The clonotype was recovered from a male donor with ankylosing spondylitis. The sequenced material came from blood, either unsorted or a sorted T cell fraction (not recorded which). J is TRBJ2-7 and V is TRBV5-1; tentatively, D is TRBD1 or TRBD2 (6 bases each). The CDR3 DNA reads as TGCGCCAGCAGCTTGGAAGGGGGAGGCTACGAGCAGTACTTC. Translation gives CASSLEGGGYEQYF.